This T cell receptor beta chain was captured in a study of blood T cells in healthy people across ages. V was trimmed by 0 bases and J by 4 bases, leaving 18 bases between them. CDR3 length: 17 amino acids. Germline V CDR1 and CDR2: ENHRY, SYGVKD. Sample-barcoded 5' priming and a J-beta primer mix drove a second PCR of about 6 to 12 cycles. MiXCR was run by TCRdb on the 5' RACE reads, yielding one entry per CDR3 protein. The profile shows some 1.4 million distinct CDR3 sequences, roughly 40% of them singletons. This chain links TRBV10-3 with TRBJ1-2, with D possibly TRBD1 on 5 matching bases. This TCR was recovered from a woman under 30 in good health. Material: blood. The CDR3 sequence is CAISESSQGRGRYGYTF. The DNA of the CDR3 is TGTGCCATCAGTGAGTCGAGTCAGGGCAGAGGACGCTATGGCTACACCTTC.